This T cell receptor beta chain was found in a study of blood T cell repertoires in COVID-19. Sequencing used immunoSEQ multiplex PCR; TCRdb keeps in-frame clones, though not all of them. The table has around 45,000 clones, almost 85% seen once; the top ten hold 20% to 30%. The V gene's germline CDR1 is SGHTA and CDR2 FQGNSA. The CDR3 is 17 amino acids. Trimming took 2 bases from V and 1 from J, leaving 17 bases between them. The count of this clone is one. The sequencing sample was made of peripheral blood. The chain joins TRBV7-2 to TRBJ1-2; D possibly corresponds to TRBD1 (6 bases). The TCR comes from a woman aged 60 to 75 with acute or convalescent COVID-19. CDR3 coding DNA: TGTGCCAGCAGCTTATCACCAGGGGCGGTTTTTAACTATGGCTACACCTTC. It is translated as CASSLSPGAVFNYGYTF.